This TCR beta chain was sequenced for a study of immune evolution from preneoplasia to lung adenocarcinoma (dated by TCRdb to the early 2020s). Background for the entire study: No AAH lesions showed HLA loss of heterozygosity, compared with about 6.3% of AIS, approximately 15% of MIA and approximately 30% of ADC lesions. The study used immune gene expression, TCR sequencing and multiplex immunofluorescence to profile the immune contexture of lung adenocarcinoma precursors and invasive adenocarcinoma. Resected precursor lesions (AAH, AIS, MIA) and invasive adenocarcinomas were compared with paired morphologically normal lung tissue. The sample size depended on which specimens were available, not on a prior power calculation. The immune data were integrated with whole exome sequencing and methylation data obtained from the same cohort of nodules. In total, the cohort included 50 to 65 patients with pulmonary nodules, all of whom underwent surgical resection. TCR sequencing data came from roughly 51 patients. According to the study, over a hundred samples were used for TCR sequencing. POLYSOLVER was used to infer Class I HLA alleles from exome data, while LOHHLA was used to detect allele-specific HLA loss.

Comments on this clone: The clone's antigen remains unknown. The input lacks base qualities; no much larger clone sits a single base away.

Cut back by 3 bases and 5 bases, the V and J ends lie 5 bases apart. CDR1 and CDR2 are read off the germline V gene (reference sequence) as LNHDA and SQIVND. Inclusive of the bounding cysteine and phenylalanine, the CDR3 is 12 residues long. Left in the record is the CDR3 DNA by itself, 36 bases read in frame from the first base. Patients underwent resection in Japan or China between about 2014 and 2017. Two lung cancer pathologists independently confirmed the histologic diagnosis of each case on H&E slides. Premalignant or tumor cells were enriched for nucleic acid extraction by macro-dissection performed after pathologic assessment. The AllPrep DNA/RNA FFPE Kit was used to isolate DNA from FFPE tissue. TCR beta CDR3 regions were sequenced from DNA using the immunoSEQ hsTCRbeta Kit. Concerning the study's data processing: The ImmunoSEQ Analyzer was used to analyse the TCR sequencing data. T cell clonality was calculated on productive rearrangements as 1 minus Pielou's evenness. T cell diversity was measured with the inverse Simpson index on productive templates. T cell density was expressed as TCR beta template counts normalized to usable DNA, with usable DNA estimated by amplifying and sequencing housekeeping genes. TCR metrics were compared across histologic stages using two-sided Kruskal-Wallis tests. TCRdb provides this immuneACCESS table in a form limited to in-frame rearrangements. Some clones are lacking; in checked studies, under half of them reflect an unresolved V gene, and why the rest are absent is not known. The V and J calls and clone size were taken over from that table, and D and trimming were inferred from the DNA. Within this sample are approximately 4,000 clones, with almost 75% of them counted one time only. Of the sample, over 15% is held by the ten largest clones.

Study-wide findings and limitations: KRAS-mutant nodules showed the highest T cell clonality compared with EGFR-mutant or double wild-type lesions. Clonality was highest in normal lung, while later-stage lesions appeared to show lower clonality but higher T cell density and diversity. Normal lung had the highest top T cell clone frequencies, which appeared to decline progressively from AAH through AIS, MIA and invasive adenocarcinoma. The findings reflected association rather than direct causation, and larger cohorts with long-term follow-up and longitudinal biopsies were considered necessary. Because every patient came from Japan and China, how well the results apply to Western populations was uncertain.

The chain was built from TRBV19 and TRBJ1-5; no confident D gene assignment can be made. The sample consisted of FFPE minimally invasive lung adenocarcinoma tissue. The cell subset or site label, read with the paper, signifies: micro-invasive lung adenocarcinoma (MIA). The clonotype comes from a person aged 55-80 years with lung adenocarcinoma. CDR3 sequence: CASSMTYQPQHF. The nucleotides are TGTGCCAGTAGTATGACCTATCAGCCCCAGCATTTT.